This TCR beta chain was obtained from a study of beta chain features in type 1 diabetes. The sequenced template was cDNA made from the entire isolated RNA. The data were produced by immunoSEQ multiplex PCR, yet TCRdb's version contains in-frame clones alone and is incomplete. Found here are around 310,000 clones, approximately 11% of them singletons; the top ten hold just over 0.015%. Germline V CDR1 and CDR2: LNHNV, YYDKDF (reference sequence). The trim removed 4 bases at V and 3 bases at J, leaving 3 bases unmatched. The CDR3 consists of 13 residues. This clone has a single count. The rearrangement uses TRBV15 and TRBJ2-7, with 7 bases aligning to TRBD1. The receptor was isolated from a woman aged 25 to 45 in good health. The sequenced sample consisted of naive CD4+ T cells from blood. Here the CDR3 DNA reads TGTGCCACCAGCATTTGGGACAGCTACGAGCAGTACTTC. The encoded protein is CATSIWDSYEQYF.